This T cell receptor beta chain is from a study of tumor-infiltrating lymphocytes in primary liver carcinoma. Across the whole study: Resecting the tumor surgically was how the patients' primary liver carcinoma was treated. General study points: Tumor-adjacent and tumor-blood pairs shared a smaller degree of overlap than tumor region pairs.

Unsorted whole blood yielded blood RNA, and germline DNA was extracted as well. Synthesis of TCR beta cDNA was carried out from approximately 470 ng total RNA with a constant-region primer. A slightly modified ARM-PCR protocol with three nested multiplex PCR rounds produced these TCR beta libraries. Amplification in the first two PCR rounds was performed using TRBV1-TRBV30 forward primers and a C-beta reverse primer for roughly 9 cycles each. TCRdb used MiXCR to reprocess the multiplex PCR reads, holding one entry per CDR3 protein. Of fewer than 400,000 distinct CDR3 sequences listed, 55% to 65% are singletons. The V gene lost 2 bases and the J gene lost 6 bases, with 17 bases spanning the gap. Germline CDR1 SGHAT, CDR2 FQNNGV. This CDR3 region has 16 residues. This clonotype has just one count. As yet, its antigen is unknown.

The clonotype was recovered from a man aged 40-55 years with primary liver carcinoma and hepatitis B virus infection. V usage is TRBV11-2 and J usage is TRBJ2-1; D unresolved. Sequenced sample: peripheral blood. CDR3: CASSLREVGNSNEQFF. CDR3 DNA: TGTGCCAGCAGCTTAAGGGAAGTTGGGAATTCCAATGAGCAGTTCTTC.